The 9 T cell receptor beta chains listed next were all sequenced from one sample in a study of T cell clonality in common variable immunodeficiency (dated by TCRdb to between 2014 and 2016). The library was prepared using the immunoSEQ multiplex PCR assay. TCRdb provides this immuneACCESS table in a form limited to in-frame rearrangements. Some clones are lacking; in checked studies, under half of them reflect an unresolved V gene, and why the rest are absent is not known. The sample has 30,000 to 40,000 clones on record, with no singletons. The ten largest make up 6.5% to 7.5% of the sample. Their specific antigens are unknown. Study-level results and caveats: Fewer deletions and N-nucleotide insertions were reportedly observed in CVID TCRbeta sequences, and highly modified clones with 13 or more V deletions were reportedly absent from CVID TCRbeta sequences.

Sequencing was carried out using peripheral blood mononuclear cells. The receptors stem from a human donor with common variable immunodeficiency.

In this sample, this clone turned up a few times. The CDR3 sequence is CASSVSGMSYNEQFF. Partial CDR3 DNA: TGTGCCAGCAGCGTAAGCGGGATGTCCTACAATGAG. The rearrangement uses TRBV19 and TRBJ2-1; 7 bases fit TRBD2. With the read ending 3 residues before the CDR3 end, the germline J gene is used to fill in that end. The CDR3 covers 15 residues. V dropped 9 bases and J dropped 1; count of bases not matched to a gene: 9. Germline values: CDR1 LNHDA, CDR2 SQIVND (reference sequence).

This clone was counted ten times or more. The sequence runs out 3 residues before the end of the CDR3; the remainder is reconstructed from the germline J gene. The rearrangement uses TRBV7-2 and TRBJ2-7; 8 bases are a match to TRBD1. Unmatched junction bases numbered 2, after V lost 1 base and J lost 3 bases. The CDR3 totals 14 residues. CDR1 is SGHTA, CDR2 FQGNSA, per germline. CDR3 bases read: TGTGCCAGCAGCTTAGACACAGGGGGCTACGAG. Amino acids: CASSLDTGGYE. The full-length CDR3 reads as CASSLDTGGYEQYF.

In the case of this clone: Read coverage stops 3 residues before the CDR3 terminus; the germline J gene supplies the remainder. The J gene is TRBJ1-5, the V gene TRBV2; D possibly corresponds to TRBD1 (5 bases). Germline lookup yields CDR1 SNHLY and CDR2 FYNNEI. Trimming pared 4 bases from V and 6 bases from J, leaving 13 bases between. The CDR3 runs to 14 residues. CDR3 DNA, as far as it was read: TGTGCCAGCAGTGTTTTAGGACAAGGTCAGCCC. This encodes CASSVLGQGQP. The complete CDR3 sequence is CASSVLGQGQPQHF. The full variable domain, rest sourced from reference TRBV2 and TRBJ1-5, is EPEVTQTPSHQVTQMGQEVILRCVPISNHLYFYWYRQILGQKVEFLVSFYNNEISEKSEIFDDQFSVERPDGSNFTLKIRSTKLEDSAMYFCASSVLGQGQPQHFGDGTRLSIL.

This clone occurred a few times. The read comes to an end 3 residues before the CDR3 does, leaving the germline J gene to fill in the end. The chain links TRBV7-8 to TRBJ1-2, with 8 nucleotides matching TRBD1. CDR1 is SGHVS and CDR2 is FQNEAQ in the germline V gene. V lost 0 bases and J lost 4; bases outside the gene matches: 7. This CDR3 comprises 16 residues. The CDR3 is CASSLAAAGGAYGYTF. CDR3 bases read: TGTGCCAGCAGCTTAGCCGCAGCAGGGGGCGCCTATGGC.

In its sample, this clone was seen many times. The CDR3 end lies 3 residues beyond the end of the read and is filled in from the germline J gene. The rearrangement links TRBV19 to TRBJ2-1, with 11 bases that match TRBD2. The CDR3 is 17 amino acids. Germline V gene data show CDR1 as LNHDA and CDR2 as SQIVND (reference sequence). V dropped 1 base and J dropped 7; count of bases not matched to a gene: 9. CDR3 sequence reads: CASSIALSGRGTNEQFF. The covered CDR3 bases are TGTGCCAGTAGTATAGCCCTTAGCGGGAGGGGTACAAATGAG.

The sample holds many counts of this clone. The sequenced fragment ends 3 residues before the CDR3 boundary, so the rest is inferred from the germline J gene. J is TRBJ1-5 and V is TRBV7-2; 7 positions match TRBD1. After removal of 5 bases from V and 2 bases from J, the junction contained 6 bases not matched to a gene. The CDR3 is made up of 15 amino acids. Germline CDR1 and CDR2: SGHTA and FQGNSA. CDR3 DNA (partial): TGTGCCAGCAGCCGGGACAGTTATGGCAATCAGCCC. Translation gives CASSRDSYGNQP. The complete CDR3 reads CASSRDSYGNQPQHF. The full variable domain, in which reference TRBV7-2 and TRBJ1-5 provide the parts outside the CDR3, is GAGVSQSPSNKVTEKGKDVELRCDPISGHTALYWYRQSLGQGLEFLIYFQGNSAPDKSGLPSDRFSAERTGGSVSTLTIQRTQQEDSAVYLCASSRDSYGNQPQHFGDGTRLSIL.

Remarks on this clone: The read halts 3 residues ahead of the CDR3 end, with the missing end drawn from the germline J gene. The chain employs TRBV7-3 and TRBJ2-3; 8 bases are a match to TRBD2. The CDR3 runs 14 residues. J lost 6 bases, V lost 5 bases, and 7 bases had no gene match. The germline V gene encodes CDR1 SGHTA and CDR2 FQGTGA. The CDR3 DNA, read in part, is TGTGCCAGCAGCCCCCCGGGGGGGGCGGATACG. It encodes CASSPPGGADT. The CDR3 in its entirety is CASSPPGGADTQYF. Drawing the rest from reference TRBV7-3 and TRBJ2-3, the complete variable domain is GAGVSQTPSNKVTEKGKYVELRCDPISGHTALYWYRQSLGQGPEFLIYFQGTGAADDSGLPNDRFFAVRPEGSVSTLKIQRTERGDSAVYLCASSPPGGADTQYFGPGTRLTVL.

This clone was detected ten times or more. The read stops 3 residues short of the end of the CDR3; the missing end is completed from the germline J gene. The chain is built from TRBV11-3 and TRBJ1-1; 10 bases agree with TRBD1. This CDR3 comprises 15 residues. Unmatched junction bases numbered 7, after V lost 5 bases and J lost 4 bases. The germline V gene has CDR1 SGHNT and CDR2 YENEEA. Here the CDR3 reads CASSPGQGESTEAFF. CDR3 bases read: TGTGCCAGCAGCCCTGGACAGGGGGAATCCACTGAA.

In this sample, this clone turned up many times. The junction differs from germline at one of its ends, possibly a read error. The chain's CDR3 is CASSIGLSYEQYF. The CDR3 DNA, read in part, is TGTGCCAGCAGCATAGGACTATCCTACGAG. The chain uses TRBV13 and TRBJ2-7; possibly TRBD2 for D (6 bases). Coverage ceases 3 residues before the CDR3 finishes, and the germline J gene fills in the end. Germline V gene sequence: CDR1 PRHDT, CDR2 FYEKMQ (reference sequence). CDR3 size: 13 residues.